This T cell receptor (beta chain) was found in a study of blood T cell repertoires in COVID-19. The overall study: Samples of COVID-19 (acute and convalescent) were obtained from the United States, Italy and Spain. The cDNA or gDNA used as material had been derived from T cells, B-cell-depleted T cells, or PBMCs.

The CDR3 loop spans 13 amino acids. CDR1 is SGHVS and CDR2 is FQNEAQ in the germline V gene. The ends were cut back, 6 bases at V and 8 bases at J, with 16 bases in the middle. Under the authors' procedure: How many nucleated cells were present was estimated from reference gene primer amplification. Sequencing was performed with immunoSEQ multiplex PCR; in TCRdb, only in-frame clones are kept and a portion is missing. V, J and clone size are those of that table, while D and trimming were read from the DNA. Here the sample spans tens of thousands of clones, more than 75% being singletons. Sequencing was done on a sample of peripheral blood. The sequence came from a human donor in a cohort sampled during active COVID-19. The chain is built from TRBV7-8 and TRBJ1-2; the D gene is possibly TRBD1 (5 bases). The CDR3 DNA reads TGTGCCAGCAGGCCCACAGGTGGCTACGGCTACACCTTC. Translated, it gives CASRPTGGYGYTF.